This T cell receptor (beta chain) came from a study of T-cell memory formation after mild COVID-19. Only a few counts were recorded for this clonotype. The CDR3 is 14 residues long. V was cut by 5 bases and J by 3 bases, with 13 bases left in between. Germline-derived CDR1 and CDR2 are KGHSH and LQKENI. TCRdb analysed the 5' RACE reads with MiXCR anew, one entry per CDR3 protein. Among about 150,000 distinct CDR3 sequences listed, about 14% were seen once. The chain employs TRBV18 and TRBJ1-1; a possible D gene is TRBD1 (6 bases). The TCR was taken from an adult woman who had mild COVID-19 (a few samples of this study predate the infection). Cell type and time point are not known. What was sequenced was PBMCs or a T cell subset sorted from them (not recorded which). As DNA, the CDR3 is TGTGCCAGCTCATCAGACAGGACATACACTGAAGCTTTCTTT. Its protein product is CASSSDRTYTEAFF. Together with reference TRBV18 and TRBJ1-1, the CDR3 gives the full variable domain: NAGVMQNPRHLVRRRGQEARLRCSPMKGHSHVYWYRQLPEEGLKFMVYLQKENIIDESGMPKERFSAEFPKEGPSILRIQQVVRGDSAAYFCASSSDRTYTEAFFGQGTRLTVV.